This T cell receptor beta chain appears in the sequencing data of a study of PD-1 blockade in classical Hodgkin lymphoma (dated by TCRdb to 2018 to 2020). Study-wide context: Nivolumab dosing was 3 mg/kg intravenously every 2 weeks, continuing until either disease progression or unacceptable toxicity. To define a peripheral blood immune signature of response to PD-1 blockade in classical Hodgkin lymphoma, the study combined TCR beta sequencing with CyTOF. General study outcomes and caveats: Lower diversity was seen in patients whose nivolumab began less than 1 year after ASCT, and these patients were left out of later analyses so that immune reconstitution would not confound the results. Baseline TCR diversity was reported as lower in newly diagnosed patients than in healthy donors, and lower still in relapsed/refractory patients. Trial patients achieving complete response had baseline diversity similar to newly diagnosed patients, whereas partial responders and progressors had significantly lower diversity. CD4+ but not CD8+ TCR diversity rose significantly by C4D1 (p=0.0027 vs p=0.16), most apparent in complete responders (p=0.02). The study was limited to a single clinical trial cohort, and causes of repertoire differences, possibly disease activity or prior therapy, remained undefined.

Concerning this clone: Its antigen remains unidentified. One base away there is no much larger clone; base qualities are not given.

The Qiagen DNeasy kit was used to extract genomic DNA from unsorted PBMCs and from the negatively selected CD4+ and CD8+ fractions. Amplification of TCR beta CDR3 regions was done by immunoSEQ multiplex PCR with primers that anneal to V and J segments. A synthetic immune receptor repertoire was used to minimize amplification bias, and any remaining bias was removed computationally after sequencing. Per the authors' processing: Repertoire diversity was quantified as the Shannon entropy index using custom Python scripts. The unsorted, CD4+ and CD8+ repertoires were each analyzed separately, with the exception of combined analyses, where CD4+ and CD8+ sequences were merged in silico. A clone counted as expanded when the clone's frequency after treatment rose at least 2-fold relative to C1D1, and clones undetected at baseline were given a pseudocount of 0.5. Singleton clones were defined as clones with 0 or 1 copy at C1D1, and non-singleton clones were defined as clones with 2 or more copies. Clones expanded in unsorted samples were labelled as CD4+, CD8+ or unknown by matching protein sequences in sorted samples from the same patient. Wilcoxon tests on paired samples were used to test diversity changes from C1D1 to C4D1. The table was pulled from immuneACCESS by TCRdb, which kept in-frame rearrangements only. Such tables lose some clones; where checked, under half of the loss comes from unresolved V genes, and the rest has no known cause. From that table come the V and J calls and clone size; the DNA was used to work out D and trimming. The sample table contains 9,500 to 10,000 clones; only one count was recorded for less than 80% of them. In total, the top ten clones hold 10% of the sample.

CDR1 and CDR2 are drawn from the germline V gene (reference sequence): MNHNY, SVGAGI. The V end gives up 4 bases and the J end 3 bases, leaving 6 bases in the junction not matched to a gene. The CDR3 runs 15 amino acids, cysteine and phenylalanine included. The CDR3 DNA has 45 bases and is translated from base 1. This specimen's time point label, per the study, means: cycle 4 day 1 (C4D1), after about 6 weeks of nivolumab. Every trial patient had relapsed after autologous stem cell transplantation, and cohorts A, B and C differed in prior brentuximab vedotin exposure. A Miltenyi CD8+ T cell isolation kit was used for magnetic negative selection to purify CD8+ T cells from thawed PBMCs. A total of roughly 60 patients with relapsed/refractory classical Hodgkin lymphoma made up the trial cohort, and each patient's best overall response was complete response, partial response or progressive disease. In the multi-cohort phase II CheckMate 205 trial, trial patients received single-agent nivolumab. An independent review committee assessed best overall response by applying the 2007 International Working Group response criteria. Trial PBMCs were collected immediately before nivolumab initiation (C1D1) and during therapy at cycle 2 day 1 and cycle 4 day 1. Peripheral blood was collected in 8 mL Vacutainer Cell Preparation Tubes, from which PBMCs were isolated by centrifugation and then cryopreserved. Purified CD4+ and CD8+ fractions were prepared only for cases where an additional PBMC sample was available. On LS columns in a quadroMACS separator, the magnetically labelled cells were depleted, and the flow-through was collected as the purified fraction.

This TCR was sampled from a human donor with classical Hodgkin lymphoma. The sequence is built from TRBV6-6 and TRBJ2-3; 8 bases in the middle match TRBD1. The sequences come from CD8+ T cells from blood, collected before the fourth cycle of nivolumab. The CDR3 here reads CASSSDRERTDTQYF. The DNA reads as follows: TGTGCCAGCAGTTCGGACAGGGAGCGGACAGATACGCAGTATTTT.